Each of the 13 T cell receptor beta chains below was sequenced from the same sample in a study of beta chain features in type 1 diabetes. Expressed TCRB transcripts were sequenced, since all the RNA that had been isolated was reverse transcribed. Assay: immunoSEQ multiplex PCR; the TCRdb copy retains only in-frame clones and omits some. This sample yields roughly 150,000 clones, of which about 8.1% are seen a single time; 0.55% to 0.75% belongs to the top ten. Sample: central memory CD4+ T cells from blood. All receptors derive from a man aged 18 to 35 in good health.

This clone was counted a few times. CDR3 in amino acids: CASRPQQGHQPQHF. The CDR3 region has the DNA TGTGCCAGCAGACCCCAACAGGGCCATCAGCCCCAGCATTTT. This chain links TRBV28 with TRBJ1-5; TRBD1 might be the D (6 bases). The CDR3 is made up of 14 amino acids. Trimming stripped 6 bases from V and 5 bases from J, with 14 bases between. CDR1 is MDHEN and CDR2 is SYDVKM in the germline V gene.

J is TRBJ2-7 and V is TRBV6-5; TRBD1 matches 9 bases. Trimming took 7 bases from V and 5 from J; bases not matched to a gene: 6. The CDR3 has 13 residues. CDR1 is MNHEY and CDR2 is SVGAGI in the germline V gene. The CDR3 DNA is TGTGCCAGCATGGGACAGGGAGTCCACGAGCAGTACTTC. This codes for CASMGQGVHEQYF.

Turning to this clone: Other DNA sequences in the sample encode the same CDR3. The chain is built from TRBV6-5 and TRBJ2-3; weak D call: TRBD2 (6 bases). The V and J ends lost 0 bases and 5 bases respectively, with 12 bases between them. Germline V gives CDR1 MNHEY, CDR2 SVGAGI. This CDR3 contains 15 residues. The CDR3 reads CASSYSSGAGDTQYF. CDR3 sequence (DNA): TGTGCCAGCAGTTACTCTTCGGGAGCGGGAGATACGCAGTATTTT.

This clone was detected only a few times. This chain links TRBV7-2 with TRBJ2-7; TRBD2 is a possible D gene (6 bases). CDR1 and CDR2 from the germline V gene are SGHTA and FQGNSA. V lost 5 bases to trimming and J lost 6 bases, with 17 bases between them. CDR3 length: 14 residues. The CDR3 region is CASSPKGSGAEQYF. In DNA form, the CDR3 reads TGTGCCAGCAGCCCCAAGGGTAGCGGCGCCGAGCAGTACTTC.

This clone was counted a few times. The chain links TRBV11-1 to TRBJ2-1; D not certain. From germline, CDR1 is SGHAT and CDR2 FQDESV (reference sequence). This CDR3 has 13 amino acids. With 1 base removed from V and 5 bases from J, the gap between germline ends came to 6 bases. The CDR3 coding sequence is TGTGCCAGCAGCTTAGGTAGAAACAATGAGCAGTTCTTC. Encoded protein: CASSLGRNNEQFF.

This chain links TRBV4-2 with TRBJ2-1; the match to TRBD2 covers 13 bases. The CDR3 totals 14 residues. The V gene end was trimmed by 2 bases and the J gene end by 9 bases; junction bases not matched to a gene: 1. The V gene's germline CDR1 is LGHNA and CDR2 YNFKEQ. In DNA form, the CDR3 reads TGTGCCAGCAGCCAACGACTAGCGGGAGGTGAGCAGTTCTTC. Its translation: CASSQRLAGGEQFF.

The V call is TRBV11-2, the J call TRBJ2-7; weak D call: TRBD1 (6 bases). Looked up from germline, CDR1 is SGHAT and CDR2 is FQNNGV. The CDR3 is 13 residues long. Deletions cut 4 bases from V and 4 bases from J, with 11 bases between. CDR3 sequence reads: CASSYSGTYEQYF. The CDR3 coding sequence is TGTGCCAGCAGCTACTCCGGGACATACGAGCAGTACTTC.

The V gene is TRBV7-2, the J gene TRBJ1-1, with 7 nucleotides matching TRBD1. The V gene's germline CDR1 is SGHTA and CDR2 FQGNSA. The CDR3 runs 13 residues. Trimming cost V 3 bases and J 8 bases; bases outside gene matches: 6. CDR3 in amino acids: CASSLKGAWEAFF. For the CDR3, the DNA is TGTGCCAGCAGCTTGAAGGGGGCGTGGGAAGCTTTCTTT.

The table lists this clone with a few counts. This rearrangement joins TRBV7-2 to TRBJ2-7, with a tentative D call TRBD2 (5 bases). The CDR3 runs to 15 residues. In germline, CDR1 is SGHTA, CDR2 FQGNSA. V was shortened by 3 bases and J by 3 bases, with 15 bases between the two germline ends. The CDR3 loop is CASSFGGSTIYEQYF. The CDR3 bases are TGTGCCAGCAGCTTCGGTGGGAGTACCATCTACGAGCAGTACTTC.

This clone has a handful of counts. This chain joins TRBV7-7 and TRBJ2-5; maybe TRBD2 (5 bases). This CDR3 spans 13 amino acids. Trimming shortened V by 2 bases and J by 5 bases, and 9 bases separated the two germline ends. Germline V gives CDR1 SSHAT, CDR2 FNYEAQ (reference sequence). CDR3 protein: CASSLNRGETQYF. The DNA for the CDR3 is TGTGCCAGCAGCTTAAATCGAGGGGAGACCCAGTACTTC.

This clone was detected ten times or more. The chain uses TRBV9 and TRBJ2-6; D gene ambiguous. Deletions cut 2 bases from V and 0 bases from J, with 6 bases between. CDR1 and CDR2 (germline): SGDLS, YYNGEE. CDR3 length: 15 amino acids. The CDR3 DNA sequence: TGTGCCAGCAGCGTTCCAATCTCTGGGGCCAACGTCCTGACTTTC. Protein product: CASSVPISGANVLTF.

This clone was counted a few times. V usage is TRBV7-6 and J usage is TRBJ2-5; D remains unclear. Germline loops: CDR1 SGHVS, CDR2 FNYEAQ. V was shortened by 3 bases and J by 4 bases, with 9 bases between the two germline ends. The CDR3 runs to 13 residues. CDR3 region: CASSFALGETQYF. CDR3 sequence (DNA): TGTGCCAGCAGCTTCGCTCTAGGAGAGACCCAGTACTTC.

This clone showed up many times. The chain has TRBV7-2 and TRBJ2-3; D is perhaps TRBD2 (7 bases). In germline, CDR1 is SGHTA, CDR2 FQGNSA. Trimming removed 7 bases from V and 3 bases from J, with 17 bases in between. The CDR3 loop spans 15 amino acids. The CDR3 DNA reads as TGTGCCAGCACATACGGGGGGCGTTCAACAGATACGCAGTATTTT. Its protein is CASTYGGRSTDTQYF.